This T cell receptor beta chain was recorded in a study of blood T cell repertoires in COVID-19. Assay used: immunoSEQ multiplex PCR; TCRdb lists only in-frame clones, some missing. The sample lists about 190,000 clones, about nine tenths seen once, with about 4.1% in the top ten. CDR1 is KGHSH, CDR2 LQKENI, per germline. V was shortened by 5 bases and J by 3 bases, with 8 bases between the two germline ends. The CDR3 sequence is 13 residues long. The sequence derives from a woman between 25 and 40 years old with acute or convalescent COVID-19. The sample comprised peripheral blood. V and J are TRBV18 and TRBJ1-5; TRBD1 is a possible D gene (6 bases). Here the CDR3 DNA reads TGTGCCAGCTCAGGACAGTACAATCAGCCCCAGCATTTT. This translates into CASSGQYNQPQHF.